These T cell receptor beta chains were read from a single sample in a study of T-cell memory formation after mild COVID-19. Using its own MiXCR run on the 5' RACE reads, TCRdb lists one record per CDR3 protein. The repertoire includes 450,000 or so distinct CDR3 sequences, more than 20% of them detected once, and under 15% sits in the top ten. Material: PBMCs or a T cell subset sorted from them (not recorded which). Source of these receptors: an adult woman who had mild COVID-19 (a few samples of this study predate the infection). Cell type and time point are not known. The CDR3 runs from the conserved cysteine through the conserved F or W. A D gene is named only where the DNA matches it firmly. Expanded clones get a size class; other rows say once, few or many, or leave the size out.

j_call,clone_size,d_call,v_call,cdr3_nt,cdr3_aa
TRBJ2-3,.,TRBD2,TRBV7-2,TGTGCCAGCAGCGCGACCGGGACTAGCGGGGTCCCGCAGTATTTT,CASSATGTSGVPQYF
TRBJ1-5,few,.,TRBV5-1,TGCGCCAGGAAGCGAGGTCAGCCCCAGCATTTT,CARKRGQPQHF
TRBJ1-3,once,TRBD1,TRBV7-2,TGTGCCAGCAGCTTAACTCCAGGGGGTGGAAACACCATATATTTT,CASSLTPGGGNTIYF
TRBJ2-2,few,.,TRBV6-5,TGTGCCAGCAGCCCCGAGGGGATCAACACCGGGGAGCTGTTTTTT,CASSPEGINTGELFF
TRBJ2-1,few,TRBD2,TRBV4-3,TGCGCCAGCAGCCAAGATTGGGAGCGGGAGTACTACAATGAGCAGTTCTTC,CASSQDWEREYYNEQFF
TRBJ2-7,few,.,TRBV2,TGTGCCAGCAGTGAAGAGCGGGCGAGGGAGCAGTACTTC,CASSEERAREQYF
TRBJ2-7,few,.,TRBV3-1,TGTGCCAGCAGCCAAGAAAGACTCTCCTCAATGCGCGAGCAGTACTTC,CASSQERLSSMREQYF
TRBJ1-1,many,.,TRBV12-3/TRBV12-4,TGTGCCAGCAGTTTTACACAGAACACTGAAGCTTTCTTT,CASSFTQNTEAFF
TRBJ1-1,once,.,TRBV7-9,TGTGCCAGCAGCTCGGGAGGGAAGGACACTGAAGCTTTCTTT,CASSSGGKDTEAFF
TRBJ2-1,.,.,TRBV12-3/TRBV12-4,TGTGCCAGCCGGGGACCCTTGGACTACAATGAGCAGTTCTTC,CASRGPLDYNEQFF
TRBJ2-1,few,.,TRBV15,TGTGCCACCAGCAGAGATAGTGGGGAAAGCTACAATGAGCAGTTCTTC,CATSRDSGESYNEQFF
TRBJ2-3,many,TRBD2,TRBV15,TGTGCCACCAGCAGAGATTATTCCGCGGGGGGCACAGATACGCAGTATTTT,CATSRDYSAGGTDTQYF
TRBJ1-2,.,TRBD1,TRBV7-9,TGTGCCAGCAGCCTTACAGGGGTCGAGGGCTACACCTTC,CASSLTGVEGYTF
TRBJ1-2,.,.,TRBV20-1,TGCAGTGCTAGAGATCAAACGCCCGGGGACTATGGCTACACCTTC,CSARDQTPGDYGYTF
TRBJ2-7,few,.,TRBV7-3,TGTGCCAGCAGCTTAGAACCCAATGGTCCCTACGAGCAGTACTTC,CASSLEPNGPYEQYF
TRBJ2-2,few,TRBD1,TRBV9,TGTGCCAGCAGCGTCCAGGGACAGGGGGCCGGGGAGCTGTTTTTT,CASSVQGQGAGELFF
TRBJ2-3,.,.,TRBV6-4,TGTGCCAGCAGTGCCCATTCCACCACAGATACGCAGTATTTT,CASSAHSTTDTQYF
TRBJ2-7,.,TRBD2,TRBV15,TGTGCCACCAGCAGCTGGGGCGGGGGAAGCTCCTACGAGCAGTACTTC,CATSSWGGGSSYEQYF
TRBJ2-1,few,TRBD2,TRBV29-1,TGCAGCGGGTCGGGACTACCCAATGAGCAGTTCTTC,CSGSGLPNEQFF
TRBJ2-7,.,.,TRBV12-3/TRBV12-4,TGTGCCAGCAGTTCCCCGTCACCCTTAAACTACGAGCAGTACTTC,CASSSPSPLNYEQYF
TRBJ2-5,.,.,TRBV7-2,TGTGCCAGCAGCCCACCCGACGGTTCCAGGGAGACCCAGTACTTC,CASSPPDGSRETQYF
TRBJ1-2,.,TRBD1,TRBV15,TGTGCCACCAGCAGAGATCATACCGGGACAGGGGGCGCGTATGGCTACACCTTC,CATSRDHTGTGGAYGYTF
TRBJ2-7,.,.,TRBV4-3,TGCGCCAGCAGCCAGGAGCCCGTACCCGGGACCTACGAGCAGTACTTC,CASSQEPVPGTYEQYF
TRBJ1-2,.,.,TRBV29-1,TGCAGCGCCTCGTTATCATACAGGGAGAACTATGGCTACACCTTC,CSASLSYRENYGYTF
TRBJ1-4,.,TRBD1,TRBV20-1,TGTACAGGGGGAGGCGCAACTAATGAAAAACTGTTTTTT,CTGGGATNEKLFF
TRBJ2-4,.,.,TRBV18,TGTGCCAGCTCACCACCGACAGCCAGCAAAAACATTCAGTACTTC,CASSPPTASKNIQYF
TRBJ2-3,.,TRBD2,TRBV4-3,TGCGCCAGCAGCCAAGTTAGCGGGGATACGCAGTATTTT,CASSQVSGDTQYF
TRBJ2-3,many,TRBD1,TRBV29-1,TGCAGCGTTGACGGGACAGGGACAGATACGCAGTATTTT,CSVDGTGTDTQYF
TRBJ2-7,.,.,TRBV20-1,TGCAGTGCTTCCTACGGGACAACAACCAACGAGCAGTACTTC,CSASYGTTTNEQYF
TRBJ2-1,.,.,TRBV7-3,TGTGCCAGCAGCCCGTCGAGGACCAACAATGAGCAGTTCTTC,CASSPSRTNNEQFF
TRBJ2-7,.,TRBD1,TRBV12-3/TRBV12-4,TGTGCCAGCAGTATCGGACAGGGCGGGCTGTACTTC,CASSIGQGGLYF
TRBJ1-2,.,TRBD1,TRBV20-1,TGCAGTGCTAGAGTTGACAGGGGCGTCCTCTATGGCTACACCTTC,CSARVDRGVLYGYTF
TRBJ1-5,.,TRBD1,TRBV15,TGTGCCACCAGTGGGCAGGGGGCGGTTCAGCCCCAGCATTTT,CATSGQGAVQPQHF
TRBJ2-2,.,TRBD2,TRBV2,TGTGCCACCCATGGACTAGCGGGGAACACCGGGGAGCTGTTTTTT,CATHGLAGNTGELFF
TRBJ1-1,.,.,TRBV6-6,TGTGCCAGCATCCAAGGGACTGAAGCTTTCTTT,CASIQGTEAFF
TRBJ2-7,.,TRBD2,TRBV9,TGTGCCAGCAGCGTAGGGCTAGCGGGAGACGAGCAGTACTTC,CASSVGLAGDEQYF
TRBJ2-7,.,TRBD2,TRBV7-9,TGTGCCAGCAGCGCTAGCGGGGCCACGGGGGAGCAGTACTTC,CASSASGATGEQYF
TRBJ2-1,once,.,TRBV9,TGTGCCAGCAGCGTTACTGCTAGCCCGTCCGGTGAGCAGTTCTTC,CASSVTASPSGEQFF
TRBJ2-7,few,TRBD2,TRBV7-8,TGTGCCAGCAGCCCGGGGAGGGTAAGGACCTACGAGCAGTACTTC,CASSPGRVRTYEQYF
TRBJ2-1,few,.,TRBV5-1,TGCGCCAGCAGCTTGGGGTCTAGCGTTTACAATGAGCAGTTCTTC,CASSLGSSVYNEQFF
TRBJ2-5,.,TRBD1,TRBV4-1,TGCGCCAGCAGCCCAGTTCTGACAGGGGAGGAGACCCAGTACTTC,CASSPVLTGEETQYF
TRBJ1-6,few,.,TRBV30,TGTGCCTGGAGTGTCCGTGTCTCCTATAATTCACCCCTCCACTTT,CAWSVRVSYNSPLHF
TRBJ1-1,.,.,TRBV3-1,TGTGCCAGCAGGCCAGGGAGTAACACTGAAGCTTTCTTT,CASRPGSNTEAFF
TRBJ2-7,.,.,TRBV2,TGTGCCAGCAGTGAATCGCGCACCTCCTACGAGCAGTACTTC,CASSESRTSYEQYF
TRBJ1-5,few,.,TRBV7-8,TGTGCCAGCAGCCCAAATAGGGGTCCAAATCAGCCCCAGCATTTT,CASSPNRGPNQPQHF
TRBJ1-1,.,.,TRBV7-6,TGTGCCAGCAGCTTTAAGATAGTGAACACTGAAGCTTTCTTT,CASSFKIVNTEAFF
TRBJ2-7,few,TRBD2,TRBV7-9,TGTGCCAGCAGCGCGGGGTATGGCCCGGGACTAGCGGCCGGCGAGCAGTACTTC,CASSAGYGPGLAAGEQYF
TRBJ1-6,.,.,TRBV11-2,TGTGCCAGCAGCTTAGTGATGGGGTTAGGTTCACCCCTCCACTTT,CASSLVMGLGSPLHF
TRBJ2-2,.,.,TRBV11-2,TGTGCCAGCAGCTTATGGGGCAGTTCGAACACCGGGGAGCTGTTTTTT,CASSLWGSSNTGELFF
TRBJ2-1,few,TRBD1,TRBV12-3/TRBV12-4,TGTGCCAGCAGTTCCCAGGGGGACGAGCAGTTCTTC,CASSSQGDEQFF
TRBJ2-3,.,TRBD2,TRBV20-1,TGCAGTGCTAGACTAGCGGGGGCTTCGGATACGCAGTATTTT,CSARLAGASDTQYF
TRBJ1-3,.,.,TRBV5-1,TGCGCCAGCAAAGGGGGCTCTGGAAACACCATATATTTT,CASKGGSGNTIYF
TRBJ2-3,few,TRBD2,TRBV24-1,TGTGCCACCGGCCCCGGGACTAGCGGGAGAAATACGCAGTATTTT,CATGPGTSGRNTQYF
TRBJ1-1,few,.,TRBV21-1,TGTGCCAGCACGCAGGAGAGGGGGTACACTGAAGCTTTCTTT,CASTQERGYTEAFF
TRBJ2-7,.,.,TRBV6-5,TGTGCCAGCAGTTACAACCAGGGAGCCTACGAGCAGTACTTC,CASSYNQGAYEQYF
TRBJ1-3,.,TRBD1,TRBV6-6,TGTGCCAGCAGTTACTCGAGAAACGTGGACAGGGCTAACTCTGGAAACACCATATATTTT,CASSYSRNVDRANSGNTIYF
TRBJ2-3,.,.,TRBV7-9,TGTGCCAGCAAGGAGGGTAGGACAGATACGCAGTATTTT,CASKEGRTDTQYF
TRBJ2-7,many,.,TRBV20-1,TGCAGTGCAGGGGGGCAGCCCCCGAAGCAGTACTTC,CSAGGQPPKQYF
TRBJ2-1,few,TRBD2,TRBV5-1,TGCGCCAGCAGCTTGGCGGTAGCGGGGTCTAGCTCCTACAATGAGCAGTTCTTC,CASSLAVAGSSSYNEQFF